Listed below are T cell receptor beta chains from one sample, sequenced in a study of post-analysis software for immune sequencing data. TCRdb passed the PCR reads through MiXCR, listing each CDR3 protein once. This sample has about 540,000 distinct CDR3 sequences, with around 36% found just once. What was sequenced was blood. The receptors stem from a girl aged 2-17 years with multiple sclerosis. Both conserved end residues are part of each CDR3. Fields, in order: D gene, clone size, J gene, V gene, CDR3 protein, CDR3 DNA. A D gene is named only where the DNA matches it firmly. Size is stated for part of the rows, as once, few or many counts, or as a class when the clone is expanded.

NA many TRBJ2-6 TRBV4-2 CASSQELAGRVSGANVLTF TGTGCCAGCAGCCAAGAGTTGGCAGGCCGCGTCTCTGGGGCCAACGTCCTGACTTTC
TRBD2 few TRBJ2-1 TRBV20-1 CSARVMRGGLYEQFF TGCAGTGCTAGAGTGATGCGGGGGGGCCTATATGAGCAGTTCTTC
NA NA TRBJ2-7 TRBV14 CASSRNEGVIEQYF TGTGCCAGCAGCCGCAACGAAGGGGTAATCGAGCAGTACTTC
NA NA TRBJ2-3 TRBV7-6 CASSLPLGVPDPDTQYF TGTGCCAGCAGCCTACCACTTGGGGTCCCCGACCCAGATACGCAGTATTTT
NA many TRBJ2-3 TRBV5-1 CASSGGTDTQYF TGCGCCAGCAGCGGGGGGACAGATACGCAGTATTTT
TRBD2 few TRBJ2-1 TRBV20-1 CSARVSPLAGGDNEQFF TGCAGTGCTAGAGTTTCCCCACTAGCGGGGGGAGACAATGAGCAGTTCTTC
NA NA TRBJ2-6 TRBV10-3 CACRDVGRSGANVLIF TGTGCCTGCCGGGACGTAGGGAGGTCTGGGGCCAACGTCCTGATTTTC
NA NA TRBJ1-6 TRBV4-1 CASSQDRGVSSYNSPLHF TGCGCCAGCAGCCAAGATCGGGGGGTGAGCTCCTATAATTCACCCCTCCACTTT
NA few TRBJ2-5 TRBV5-1 CASRAFPTETQYF TGCGCCAGCAGGGCGTTCCCGACGGAGACCCAGTACTTC
NA NA TRBJ1-2 TRBV24-1 CATSDQNGPHGGYTF TGTGCCACCAGTGACCAGAACGGGCCCCATGGGGGCTACACCTTC
NA NA TRBJ2-1 TRBV11-2 CASSLDGRGINEQFF TGTGCCAGCAGCTTAGACGGCAGGGGCATCAATGAGCAGTTCTTC
NA NA TRBJ1-1 TRBV29-1 CSGLGTEAFF TGCAGCGGTCTGGGCACTGAAGCTTTCTTT
NA NA TRBJ2-3 TRBV7-9 CASSSRSQGKDTQYF TGTGCCAGCAGCTCACGGTCACAGGGCAAAGATACGCAGTATTTT
NA NA TRBJ2-3 TRBV29-1 CSVGGLTSTDTQYF TGCAGCGTTGGTGGCCTTACTAGCACAGATACGCAGTATTTT
TRBD1 NA TRBJ2-5 TRBV20-1 CSAMDRTRETQYF TGCAGTGCTATGGACAGGACGAGAGAGACCCAGTACTTC
NA few TRBJ2-5 TRBV7-2 CASSTGGAEETQYF TGTGCCAGCAGCACAGGGGGGGCCGAAGAGACCCAGTACTTC
TRBD2 NA TRBJ2-1 TRBV20-1 CSARVAGTLSEQFF TGCAGTGCTAGAGTAGCGGGGACGCTGAGTGAGCAGTTCTTC
TRBD1 NA TRBJ1-2 TRBV5-1 CASVAGTGGYGYTF TGCGCCAGCGTCGCCGGGACAGGGGGCTATGGCTACACCTTC
TRBD2 NA TRBJ2-3 TRBV7-3 CASSQSLGGSSGGAGTQYF TGTGCCAGCAGCCAATCACTGGGTGGCTCTAGCGGGGGGGCTGGTACGCAGTATTTT
NA few TRBJ2-6 TRBV6-5 CASSPVGSGANVLTF TGTGCCAGCAGCCCCGTCGGCTCTGGGGCCAACGTCCTGACTTTC
TRBD2 few TRBJ2-7 TRBV11-1 CASSTNGAGGSYEQYF TGTGCCAGCAGCACCAACGGAGCGGGGGGCTCCTACGAGCAGTACTTC
TRBD1 NA TRBJ2-1 TRBV3-1 CASSRDRGAYNEQFF TGTGCCAGCAGCCGGGACAGGGGGGCCTACAATGAGCAGTTCTTC
TRBD1 few TRBJ2-1 TRBV29-1 CSVAIQGAATQFF TGCAGCGTTGCGATTCAGGGGGCCGCTACCCAGTTCTTC
NA NA TRBJ2-1 TRBV3-1 CASGQAWANNEQFF TGTGCCAGCGGCCAAGCATGGGCCAACAATGAGCAGTTCTTC
NA NA TRBJ2-3 TRBV15 CATSRERTSNTQYF TGTGCCACCAGCAGAGAAAGGACTTCGAATACGCAGTATTTT
NA few TRBJ1-2 TRBV29-1 CSVEDPGYTF TGCAGCGTTGAAGACCCCGGCTACACCTTC
TRBD2 NA TRBJ2-3 TRBV28 CASRPGLAGARDTQYF TGTGCCAGCAGACCGGGACTAGCGGGGGCCAGGGATACGCAGTATTTT
TRBD1 NA TRBJ1-6 TRBV12-3/TRBV12-4 CASSNTGDLNSPLHF TGTGCCAGCAGCAATACAGGGGATCTGAATTCACCCCTCCACTTT
NA few TRBJ1-5 TRBV20-1 CSARVVEGNQPQHF TGCAGTGCTAGAGTGGTAGAGGGCAATCAGCCCCAGCATTTT
NA few TRBJ2-3 TRBV12-5 CASGLVLDRGGSQYF TGTGCTAGTGGTTTGGTACTAGATAGGGGCGGGTCGCAGTATTTT
NA many TRBJ2-5 TRBV4-1 CASSQDGASQETQYF TGCGCCAGCAGCCAAGATGGGGCCAGCCAAGAGACCCAGTACTTC
NA NA TRBJ2-3 TRBV12-3/TRBV12-4 CASSPYSRVTSDTQYF TGTGCCAGCAGTCCCTATAGCAGAGTGACCTCAGATACGCAGTATTTT
NA NA TRBJ1-2 TRBV5-1 CASSLVAGSDGYTF TGCGCCAGCAGCTTGGTGGCAGGGTCGGATGGCTACACCTTC
NA few TRBJ2-7 TRBV20-1 CSATDRYSYEQYF TGCAGTGCCACTGACAGGTACTCCTACGAGCAGTACTTC
NA few TRBJ1-2 TRBV29-1 CSVVGIVDGYTF TGCAGCGTTGTAGGAATCGTGGATGGCTACACCTTC
NA NA TRBJ1-5 TRBV20-1 CSANGRYSNQPQHF TGCAGTGCTAATGGGAGATATAGCAATCAGCCCCAGCATTTT
NA few TRBJ2-6 TRBV28 CASSPDYSGANVLTF TGTGCCAGCAGCCCGGACTACTCTGGGGCCAACGTCCTGACTTTC
NA few TRBJ1-6 TRBV20-1 CSARDLGTNNSPLHF TGCAGTGCTAGAGATCTCGGAACGAATAATTCACCCCTCCACTTT
NA NA TRBJ1-1 TRBV4-1 CASSQDYNGVEAFF TGCGCCAGCAGCCAAGATTATAACGGAGTTGAAGCTTTCTTT
NA few TRBJ1-4 TRBV5-1 CASSLDVRVNNEKLFF TGCGCCAGCAGCTTGGACGTCAGGGTTAATAATGAAAAACTGTTTTTT
NA few TRBJ2-7 TRBV19 CASSIGGTPLSYEQYF TGTGCCAGTAGTATAGGCGGGACCCCGCTTTCCTACGAGCAGTACTTC
NA NA TRBJ1-5 TRBV2 CASSLSGTGSNQPQHF TGTGCCAGCAGTCTGTCCGGGACGGGTAGCAATCAGCCCCAGCATTTT
TRBD1 NA TRBJ1-1 TRBV7-9 CASSPRAGTANTEAFF TGTGCCAGCAGCCCAAGGGCCGGGACAGCGAACACTGAAGCTTTCTTT
TRBD1 NA TRBJ1-2 TRBV18 CASSVGTDANYGYTF TGTGCCAGCTCTGTCGGGACAGACGCCAACTATGGCTACACCTTC
TRBD2 NA TRBJ2-1 TRBV11-2 CASSLGSLGRGRYNEQFF TGTGCCAGCAGCTTAGGGTCCCTGGGGCGGGGGAGGTACAATGAGCAGTTCTTC
NA NA TRBJ2-1 TRBV5-1 CASMTGETYNEQFF TGCGCCAGCATGACGGGGGAGACCTACAATGAGCAGTTCTTC
NA few TRBJ1-2 TRBV27 CASSPPGQYGYTF TGTGCCAGCAGTCCCCCGGGACAATACGGCTACACCTTC
NA NA TRBJ1-2 TRBV29-1 CSVDDGNGYTF TGCAGCGTTGATGATGGCAACGGCTACACCTTC
TRBD2 NA TRBJ2-3 TRBV20-1 CSATGTSSMGTQYF TGCAGTGCTACCGGGACTAGCTCAATGGGTACGCAGTATTTT
NA NA TRBJ1-1 TRBV27 CASSFLAASLGTEAFF TGTGCCAGCAGTTTCTTGGCAGCTTCCTTGGGCACTGAAGCTTTCTTT
TRBD2 NA TRBJ2-3 TRBV11-2 CASSAAGEAVTDTQYF TGTGCCAGCAGCGCGGCGGGGGAAGCAGTCACAGATACGCAGTATTTT
TRBD1 few TRBJ1-2 TRBV5-1 CASSVPGQEGLLNYGYTF TGCGCCAGCAGCGTCCCGGGACAGGAGGGTTTACTTAACTATGGCTACACCTTC
TRBD1 NA TRBJ1-1 TRBV5-1 CASSLGAGGQGGMSTEAFF TGCGCCAGCAGCTTGGGAGCCGGGGGACAGGGAGGGATGAGCACTGAAGCTTTCTTT
NA few TRBJ2-6 TRBV29-1 CSVSGYSGANVLTF TGCAGCGTATCGGGGTACTCTGGGGCCAACGTCCTGACTTTC
TRBD1 NA TRBJ1-2 TRBV5-6 CASSPRQGADYGYTF TGTGCCAGCAGCCCCCGACAGGGGGCGGACTATGGCTACACCTTC